The clone carrying this TCR beta chain was counted ten times or more. Its target is unknown. The V segment lost 0 bases and the J segment 3 bases; nucleotides outside the gene matches: 3. The CDR3 extends over 14 amino acids. The germline V gene encodes CDR1 DFQATT and CDR2 SNEGSKA (reference sequence). These data originate in a study of T-cell reconstitution after alpha-beta-depleted transplantation in children. The study's findings and limits: After one year, T-cell counts and TCRbeta diversity mostly came from new T cells. Diversity of TCRbeta at day 60 was high in some patients, arising from surviving recipient T cells and thymic progenitors.

Unique molecular identifiers were incorporated during preparation of the TCRbeta library. Each CDR3 protein gets one entry after TCRdb re-called the PCR reads with MiXCR. Here the sample spans hundreds of thousands of distinct CDR3 sequences, over 10% being singletons. The chain is built from TRBV20-1 and TRBJ2-7, with 9 bases aligning to TRBD2. The receptor comes from a girl aged 2 to 9 with congenital amegakaryocytic thrombocytopenia, due to receive a stem cell transplant. Sequences were derived from PBMCs, sampled before TCRalphabeta/CD19-depleted stem cell transplant. CDR3: CSARDSGRLYEQYF. For the CDR3, the DNA is TGCAGTGCTAGAGATAGCGGGAGACTCTACGAGCAGTACTTC.